This TCR beta chain was sequenced in a study of T cells expressing NK-cell markers. Study as a whole: Each TCR beta repertoire originated in sorted T cells that were CD3+CD56+NKG2C+, CD3+CD56+NKG2C- or CD3+CD56-NKG2C+.

Study-level results: The CD3+CD56-NKG2C+ fraction of a handful of donors was also led by these clonotypes. Whether expanded NKG2C-expressing T cell clones recognize HCMV is unknown.

As regards this clonotype: Its antigen is not known.

This CDR3 spans 16 amino acids. Per germline, CDR1 SEHNR and CDR2 FQNEAQ (reference sequence). A 5'RACE template switching approach incorporating UMIs was used to make TCR beta cDNA. From the 5' RACE reads, TCRdb lists one entry per CDR3 protein and no DNA. With roughly 450,000 distinct CDR3 sequences in the sample, the ten largest clones hold over 1.1%. Sequences were obtained from blood T cells: a sorted CD56 or NKG2C T cell subset, CD4+ or CD8+ T cells, or bulk PBMC T cells (not recorded which). This clonotype was sampled from a woman between 45 and 65 years old in good health. The rearrangement joins TRBV7-9 to TRBJ2-1; the D call from TCRdb, TRBD2, cannot be confirmed without DNA. CDR3 sequence reads: CASTSLLRGGPNEQFF.